Reported below is one T cell receptor (beta chain). Its target is not known. The data derive from a study of cytomegalovirus exposure and HLA in healthy donors. Notes on the study in general: TCR beta chains numbering some 150 were designated cytomegalovirus-associated.

The length of the CDR3 is 14 residues. Germline V gene data show CDR1 as MNHEY and CDR2 as SMNVEV (reference sequence). V gave up 4 bases and J gave up 3 bases; unmatched junction bases: 6. The assay was immunoSEQ multiplex PCR, and TCRdb's table has in-frame clones only and misses some. The sample consists of about 120,000 clones, 88% of them appearing once. The sequence was obtained from a man aged 18 to 30 in good health and CMV-seronegative. Sequencing was carried out using PBMCs. The chain is built from TRBV27 and TRBJ2-7, with 7 bases fitting TRBD2. The CDR3 DNA reads as TGTGCCAGCAGTTCAGCGGGATACGGCTACGAGCAGTACTTC. This encodes CASSSAGYGYEQYF.